The following is a T cell receptor beta chain sequence with its context. The antigen is undetermined. Deletions cut 0 bases from V and 8 bases from J, with 19 bases between. Germline V CDR1 and CDR2: GTSNPN, SVGIG (reference sequence). The CDR3 runs to 16 residues. This entry is derived from a study of shared clonotypes between healthy human individuals. The study, taken as a whole, reports: Clonotype sharing among donors was expected to depend on sequencing depth. Generation of non-shared clonotypes was less probable than generation of clonotypes shared by all four donors.

Only in-frame clones appear in the TCRdb table, and some are missing; sequencing was by immunoSEQ multiplex PCR. The sample shows some 2 million clones, about 95% of them seen only once. CD45RO-negative, CCR7-positively selected cells formed the naive CD8 fraction, excluding terminally differentiated effector memory CD45RA+ cells. This TCR was recovered from a man younger than 35 in good health. Material: naive CD8+ T cells sorted from blood. This sequence joins TRBV30 and TRBJ1-4, with TRBD1 as a possible D gene (6 bases). The CDR3 loop is CAWSVLMGASGEKLFF. In nucleotides, the CDR3 is TGTGCCTGGAGTGTCTTGATGGGGGCTTCGGGGGAAAAACTGTTTTTT.